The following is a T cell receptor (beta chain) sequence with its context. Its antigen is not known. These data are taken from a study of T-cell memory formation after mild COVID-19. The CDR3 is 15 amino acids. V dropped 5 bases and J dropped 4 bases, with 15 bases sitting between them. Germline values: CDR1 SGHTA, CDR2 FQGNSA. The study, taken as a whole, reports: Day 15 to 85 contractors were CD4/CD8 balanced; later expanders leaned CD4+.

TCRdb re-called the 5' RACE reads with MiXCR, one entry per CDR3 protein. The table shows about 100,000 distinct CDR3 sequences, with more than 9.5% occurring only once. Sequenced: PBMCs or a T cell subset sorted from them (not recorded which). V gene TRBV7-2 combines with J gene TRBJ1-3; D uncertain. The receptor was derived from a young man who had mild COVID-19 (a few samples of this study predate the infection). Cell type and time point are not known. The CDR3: CASSLRVGAGNTIYF. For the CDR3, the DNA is TGTGCCAGCAGCCTAAGGGTGGGAGCGGGAAACACCATATATTTT.